These T cell receptor beta chains were read from a single sample in a study of vaccination effects on CD4 cells after COVID-19. These receptors' antigens are unknown. This table comes from immunoSEQ multiplex PCR, and its TCRdb copy is limited to in-frame clones, with some not included. The sample gives about 20,000 clones, roughly 70% of which show up once; 9.1% is in the top ten. The sequenced sample was CD4+ T cells from PBMCs cultured with HCoV-NL63 spike peptides, obtained before COVID-19 vaccination. The receptors shown here come from a human donor who received a COVID-19 vaccine. CDR3s include the opening cysteine and the closing phenylalanine or tryptophan. A D gene is named only where the DNA matches it firmly.

v_call	d_call	j_call	cdr3_aa
TRBV24-1	-	TRBJ2-3	CATSGSIDTQYF
TRBV7-8	-	TRBJ2-3	CASTSHGGLTDTQYF
TRBV9	-	TRBJ1-1	CASSATVGTEAFF
TRBV27	TRBD1	TRBJ2-1	CASSTEYTGTGGNNEQFF
TRBV29-1	TRBD2	TRBJ2-1	CSARQTSGSGNEQFF
TRBV27	-	TRBJ1-5	CASSRDALRPQHF
TRBV5-4	TRBD2	TRBJ2-4	CASSPPGGGSDIQYF
TRBV18	-	TRBJ1-1	CASSLRTDTEAFF
TRBV19	TRBD2	TRBJ2-7	CASSIAPSSGISYEQYF
TRBV5-1	-	TRBJ1-1	CASSLGVNTEAFF
TRBV3-1/TRBV3-2	TRBD1	TRBJ1-1	CASSHLRVRGSTEAFF
TRBV19	TRBD1	TRBJ1-1	CASSAQGTGVVNTEAFF
TRBV7-9	TRBD1	TRBJ1-1	CASSSQGGLTEAFF
TRBV27	-	TRBJ1-4	CASSFQGMNEKLFF
TRBV5-1	-	TRBJ1-4	CASSLSHANEKLFF
TRBV19	-	TRBJ2-2	CASSISAANTGELFF
TRBV2	-	TRBJ1-1	CASNLNENTEAFF
TRBV2	-	TRBJ1-6	CASSEEYSSPLHF
TRBV19	TRBD2	TRBJ2-1	CASSIPSGILYNEQFF
TRBV5-1	TRBD1	TRBJ1-5	CASSLGDRQGGQPQHF
TRBV7-6	-	TRBJ1-3	CASSLPSVSGNTIYF
TRBV2	TRBD1	TRBJ2-5	CASTFLLRGYQETQYF
TRBV19	TRBD1	TRBJ2-1	CASRIGQAQGEQFF
TRBV20-1	-	TRBJ1-4	CSASSGNTNEKLFF
TRBV6-6	TRBD1	TRBJ1-2	CARGSRGRNYGYTF